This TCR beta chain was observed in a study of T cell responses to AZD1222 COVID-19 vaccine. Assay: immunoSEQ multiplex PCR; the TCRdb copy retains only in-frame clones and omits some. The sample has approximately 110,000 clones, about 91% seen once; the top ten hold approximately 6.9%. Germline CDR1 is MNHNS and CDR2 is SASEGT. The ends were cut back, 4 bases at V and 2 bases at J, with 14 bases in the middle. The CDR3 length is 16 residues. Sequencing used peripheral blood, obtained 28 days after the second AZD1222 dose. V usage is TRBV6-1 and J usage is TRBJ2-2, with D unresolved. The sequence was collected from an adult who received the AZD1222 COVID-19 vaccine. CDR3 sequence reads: CASSAAAELNTGELFF. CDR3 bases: TGTGCCAGCAGTGCTGCGGCAGAACTTAACACCGGGGAGCTGTTTTTT.